These 18 T cell receptor beta chains share one sample of origin, sequenced in a study of blood T cell repertoires in COVID-19. Some clones are missing from TCRdb's copy, which holds only in-frame ones; the method was immunoSEQ multiplex PCR. Among about 200,000 clones listed, about 89% were seen once. The sequenced material came from peripheral blood. All receptors come from a woman aged 40 to 49 with acute or convalescent COVID-19.

In this sample, this clone turned up once. The rearrangement joins TRBV6-5 to TRBJ2-1; 11 bases map to TRBD1. Trimming at V came to 6 bases and at J to 6 bases, leaving 7 bases not matched to a gene. The CDR3 totals 15 residues. Germline CDR1 and CDR2: MNHEY and SVGAGI. CDR3 residues: CASRSGTGGTNEQFF. In nucleotides, the CDR3 is TGTGCCAGCAGGTCCGGGACAGGGGGAACCAATGAGCAGTTCTTC.

The chain links TRBV27 to TRBJ2-7, with TRBD1 as a possible D gene (6 bases). Trimming pared 2 bases from V and 0 bases from J, leaving 17 bases between. Germline CDR1 and CDR2: MNHEY and SMNVEV (reference sequence). This CDR3 is built from 17 residues. The DNA for the CDR3 is TGTGCCAGCAGTTTAGCCTCCCCAGACAGGAGCTCCTACGAGCAGTACGTC. Its protein product is CASSLASPDRSSYEQYV.

This clone was counted a single time. V is TRBV14 and J is TRBJ1-2; 7 positions agree with TRBD1. Trimming took 1 base from V and 2 from J; bases not matched to a gene: 1. Germline CDR1 and CDR2: SGHDN and FVKESK. This CDR3 is 14 amino acids long. In nucleotides, the CDR3 is TGTGCCAGCAGCCAAGCAGGGGGGAACTATGGCTACACCTTC. Translation: CASSQAGGNYGYTF.

The chain uses TRBV7-2 and TRBJ1-1; unclear D gene. The V gene's germline CDR1 is SGHTA and CDR2 FQGNSA. The CDR3 has 12 amino acids. V was shortened by 5 bases and J by 5 bases, with 9 bases between the two germline ends. CDR3 loop: CASSPTWTEAFF. CDR3 sequence (DNA): TGTGCCAGCAGCCCTACTTGGACTGAAGCTTTCTTT.

V usage is TRBV9 and J usage is TRBJ1-3; no reliable D call. The CDR3 has 16 residues. Germline loops: CDR1 SGDLS, CDR2 YYNGEE. The V end lost 0 bases, the J end lost 0 bases, and 10 bases lay between the germline ends. The CDR3 coding sequence is TGTGCCAGCAGCGTAGAAACGGGATTCTCTGGAAACACCATATATTTT. Translation gives CASSVETGFSGNTIYF.

This chain joins TRBV5-4 and TRBJ1-1, with TRBD1 identical over 7 bases. The germline V gene has CDR1 SGHNT and CDR2 YYREEE (reference sequence). Germline trimming cut 4 bases from V and 6 bases from J; bases unmatched to any gene: 9. CDR3 length equals 14 residues. The CDR3 DNA reads as TGTGCCAGCAGCCCTAATCAGGGGGTCCCTGAAGCTTTCTTT. Translated: CASSPNQGVPEAFF.

The V gene is TRBV7-9, the J gene TRBJ2-1; 11 nucleotides align to TRBD1. CDR1 and CDR2 (germline): SEHNR, FQNEAQ (reference sequence). V trimming: 3 bases; J trimming: 6 bases; junction bases outside the gene matches: 4. The CDR3 extends over 15 amino acids. The CDR3 is CASSFRDRGSNEQFF. Written as DNA, the CDR3 is TGTGCCAGCAGCTTTAGGGACAGGGGGAGCAATGAGCAGTTCTTC.

V gene TRBV9 combines with J gene TRBJ1-2; D is ambiguous. Trimming left V 4 bases short and J 8 bases short, with 12 bases between. The germline V gene has CDR1 SGDLS and CDR2 YYNGEE. The CDR3 has 12 amino acids. As DNA, the CDR3 is TGTGCCAGCAGCCTACGACATGAGGGCTACACCTTC. This codes for CASSLRHEGYTF.

This clone showed up just a few times. V and J are TRBV9 and TRBJ1-1; D remains ambiguous. The ends were cut back, 0 bases at V and 0 bases at J, with 9 bases in the middle. The CDR3 length is 15 residues. The germline CDR1 and CDR2 sequences are SGDLS and YYNGEE. The CDR3, as DNA: TGTGCCAGCAGCGTAGACGGCGGTATGAACACTGAAGCTTTCTTT. Translating gives CASSVDGGMNTEAFF.

In its sample, this clone was seen once. The genes are TRBV2 and TRBJ2-7, with TRBD2 as a possible D gene (5 bases). V lost 5 bases and J 6 bases, leaving 11 bases between the germline ends. This CDR3 is built from 12 residues. Germline-derived CDR1 and CDR2 are SNHLY and FYNNEI. CDR3 in amino acids: CASSSGDPEQYV. The DNA of the CDR3 is TGTGCCAGCAGTTCCGGGGATCCCGAGCAGTACGTC.

V is TRBV9 and J is TRBJ2-2; 7 positions match TRBD1. V was clipped by 4 bases and J by 1 base; unmatched bases: 7. Germline values: CDR1 SGDLS, CDR2 YYNGEE. The CDR3 consists of 16 residues. CDR3 sequence: CASSTARDRNTGELFF. CDR3 in DNA: TGTGCCAGCAGCACAGCCCGGGACAGGAACACCGGGGAGCTGTTTTTT.

This clone was found once. V usage is TRBV12-3 or TRBV12-4 and J usage is TRBJ1-1; D gene uncertain. The germline V and J ends were trimmed by 5 bases and 11 bases, with 12 bases remaining between them. The CDR3 spans 11 residues. The CDR3 spells CASSAQVRAFF. CDR3 in DNA: TGTGCCAGCAGTGCCCAGGTTAGGGCTTTCTTT.

The chain combines TRBV2 with TRBJ1-1; TRBD1 might be the D (5 bases). Germline V gene sequence: CDR1 SNHLY, CDR2 FYNNEI. V gave up 4 bases and J gave up 2 bases, with 14 bases separating them. The CDR3 contains 15 residues. The CDR3 DNA reads TGTGCCAGCAGTGCGGCTGTGGGGGGAAACACTGAAGCTTTCTTT. Residues: CASSAAVGGNTEAFF.

The rearrangement links TRBV10-3 to TRBJ2-3; tentative D call: TRBD2 (7 bases). V dropped 4 bases and J dropped 7 bases, with 18 bases sitting between them. The CDR3 length is 15 residues. Per germline, CDR1 ENHRY and CDR2 SYGVKD. CDR3 sequence (DNA): TGTGCCATCAGTGTAGAGGGGGGGGCTCTAAATACGCAGTATTTT. Protein: CAISVEGGALNTQYF.

V usage is TRBV7-8 and J usage is TRBJ2-1, with TRBD2 identical over 15 bases. CDR1 is SGHVS, CDR2 FQNEAQ, per germline. V shed 1 base and J 10 bases; nucleotides not matched to a gene: 2. The CDR3 runs to 15 residues. CDR3 sequence: CASSLGTSGGAEQFF. Written as DNA, the CDR3 is TGTGCCAGCAGCTTAGGGACTAGCGGGGGGGCGGAGCAGTTCTTC.

The CDR3 DNA follows: TGCGCCAGCAGCTCCCGCGGGGGCGGTAATGAGCAGTTCTTC. Translating gives CASSSRGGGNEQFF. This chain joins TRBV5-1 and TRBJ2-1, with D tentatively TRBD2 (7 bases). Trimming shortened V by 3 bases and J by 7 bases, and 14 bases separated the two germline ends. Germline V CDR1 and CDR2: SGHRS, YFSETQ. This CDR3 spans 14 amino acids.

Only a few counts were recorded for this clone. The chain employs TRBV5-1 and TRBJ1-2, with D unresolved. This CDR3 has 15 residues. Trimming shortened V by 2 bases and J by 4 bases, and 15 bases separated the two germline ends. The germline V gene encodes CDR1 SGHRS and CDR2 YFSETQ. CDR3 amino acids: CASSLEGGGAYGYTF. Written as DNA, the CDR3 is TGCGCCAGCAGCTTAGAGGGCGGCGGAGCCTATGGCTACACCTTC.

J is TRBJ1-2 and V is TRBV3-1 (or the pseudogene TRBV3-2); D might be TRBD1 (6 bases). From germline, CDR1 is LGHDT and CDR2 YNNKEL (reference sequence). The CDR3 covers 15 residues. V dropped 5 bases and J dropped 4 bases, with 17 bases sitting between them. The CDR3 here is CASSETTGGPYGYTF. The CDR3, as DNA: TGTGCCAGCAGCGAGACGACAGGTGGGCCCTATGGCTACACCTTC.